This T cell receptor beta chain was sequenced in a study of blood T cell repertoires in COVID-19. For the study at large: Italy, Spain and the United States were the sources of the convalescent and acute COVID-19 samples. From T cells, B-cell-depleted T cells, or PBMCs came the material, which was cDNA or gDNA.

How the authors handled the data: Using reference gene primer amplification, nucleated cell counts were estimated. Produced via immunoSEQ multiplex PCR; TCRdb's table is partial and in-frame only. The V and J calls and clone size are taken from that table; D and trimming were inferred from the DNA. The sample shows some 16,000 clones, roughly 82% of them seen only once. CDR1 is SGHRS, CDR2 YFSETQ, per germline. Trimming removed 9 bases from V and 4 bases from J, with 21 bases in between. The CDR3 is made up of 15 amino acids. This TCR was recovered from a man aged 80 or over with active COVID-19. This rearrangement joins TRBV5-1 to TRBJ2-3; tentatively, D is TRBD2 (6 bases). The sequenced material came from peripheral blood. The CDR3 region is CATRQYGGSSDTQYF. As DNA, the CDR3 is TGCGCCACACGCCAATACGGGGGTTCTTCAGATACGCAGTATTTT.